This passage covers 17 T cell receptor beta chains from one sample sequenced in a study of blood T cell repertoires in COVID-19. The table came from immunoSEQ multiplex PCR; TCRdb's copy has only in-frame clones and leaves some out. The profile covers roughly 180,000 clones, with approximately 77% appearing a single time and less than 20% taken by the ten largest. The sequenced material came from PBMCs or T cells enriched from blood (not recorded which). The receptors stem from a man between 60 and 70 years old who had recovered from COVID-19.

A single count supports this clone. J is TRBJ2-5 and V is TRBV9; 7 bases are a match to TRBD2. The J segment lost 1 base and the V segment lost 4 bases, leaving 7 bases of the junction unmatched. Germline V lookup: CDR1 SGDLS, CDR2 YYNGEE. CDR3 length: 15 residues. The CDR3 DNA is TGTGCCAGCAGCCCCGGGGGGACCGTCCAAGAGACCCAGTACTTC. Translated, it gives CASSPGGTVQETQYF.

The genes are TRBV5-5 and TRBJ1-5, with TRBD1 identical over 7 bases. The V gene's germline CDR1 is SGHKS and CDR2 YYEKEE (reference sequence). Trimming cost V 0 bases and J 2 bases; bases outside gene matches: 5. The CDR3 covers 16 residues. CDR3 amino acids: CASSLDQGVGNQPQHF. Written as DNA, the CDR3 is TGTGCCAGCAGCTTGGATCAGGGGGTGGGCAATCAGCCCCAGCATTTT.

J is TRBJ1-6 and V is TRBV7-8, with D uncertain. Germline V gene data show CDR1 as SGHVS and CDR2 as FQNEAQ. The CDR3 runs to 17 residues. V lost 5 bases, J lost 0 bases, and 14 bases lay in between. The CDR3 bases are TGTGCCAGCAGCATCCGACACAAGAGCTCCTATAATTCACCCCTCCACTTT. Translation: CASSIRHKSSYNSPLHF.

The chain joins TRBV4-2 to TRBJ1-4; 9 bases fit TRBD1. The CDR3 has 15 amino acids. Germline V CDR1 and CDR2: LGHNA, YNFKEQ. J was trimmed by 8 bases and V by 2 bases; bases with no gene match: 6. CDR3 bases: TGTGCCAGCAGCCAACAACAGGGGGCTGAAGAAAAACTGTTTTTT. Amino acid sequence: CASSQQQGAEEKLFF.

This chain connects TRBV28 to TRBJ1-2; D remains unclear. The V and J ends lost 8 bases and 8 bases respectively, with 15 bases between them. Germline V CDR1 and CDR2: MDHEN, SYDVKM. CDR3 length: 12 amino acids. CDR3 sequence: CASGSILGGYTF. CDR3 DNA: TGTGCCAGCGGGAGCATTTTAGGCGGCTACACCTTC.

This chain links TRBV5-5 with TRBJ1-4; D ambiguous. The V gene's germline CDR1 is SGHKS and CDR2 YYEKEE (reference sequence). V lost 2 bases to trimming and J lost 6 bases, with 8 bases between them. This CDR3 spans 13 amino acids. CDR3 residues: CASSLLRDEKLFF. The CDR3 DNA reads TGTGCCAGCAGCTTACTCCGGGATGAAAAACTGTTTTTT.

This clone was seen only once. The CDR3 sequence is CASSSQGLGRTPLHF. In DNA, the CDR3 is TGTGCCAGCAGTTCTCAGGGGCTGGGGCGGACACCCCTCCACTTT. J is TRBJ1-6 and V is TRBV28; tentatively, D is TRBD1 (6 bases). CDR3 size: 15 residues. V shed 4 bases and J shed 11 bases, with 18 bases lying between them. The germline V gene encodes CDR1 MDHEN and CDR2 SYDVKM.

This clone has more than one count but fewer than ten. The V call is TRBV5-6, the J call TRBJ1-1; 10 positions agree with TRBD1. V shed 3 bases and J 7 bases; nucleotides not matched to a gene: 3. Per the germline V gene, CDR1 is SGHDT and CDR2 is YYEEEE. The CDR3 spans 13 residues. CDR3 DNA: TGTGCCAGCAGCTCCGACAGGGGGCTTGAAGCTTTCTTT. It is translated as CASSSDRGLEAFF.

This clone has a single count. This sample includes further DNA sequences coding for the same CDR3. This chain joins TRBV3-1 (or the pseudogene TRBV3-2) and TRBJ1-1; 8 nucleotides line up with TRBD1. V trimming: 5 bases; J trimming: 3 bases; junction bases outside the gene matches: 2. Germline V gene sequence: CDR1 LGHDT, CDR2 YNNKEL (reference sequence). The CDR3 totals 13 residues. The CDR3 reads CASSLQGDTEAFF. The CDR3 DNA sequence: TGTGCCAGCAGCTTACAGGGGGACACTGAAGCTTTCTTT.

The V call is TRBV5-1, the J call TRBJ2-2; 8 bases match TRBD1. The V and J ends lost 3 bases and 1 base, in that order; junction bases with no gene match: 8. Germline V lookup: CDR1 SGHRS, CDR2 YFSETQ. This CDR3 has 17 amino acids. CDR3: CASSSNTGTGNTGELFF. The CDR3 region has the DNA TGCGCCAGCAGCTCAAACACCGGGACAGGGAACACCGGGGAGCTGTTTTTT.

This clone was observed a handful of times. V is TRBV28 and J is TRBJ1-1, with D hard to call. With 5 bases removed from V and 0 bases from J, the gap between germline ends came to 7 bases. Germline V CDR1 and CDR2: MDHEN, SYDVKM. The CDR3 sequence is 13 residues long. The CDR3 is CASSTALNTEAFF. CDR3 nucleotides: TGTGCCAGCAGTACAGCACTGAACACTGAAGCTTTCTTT.

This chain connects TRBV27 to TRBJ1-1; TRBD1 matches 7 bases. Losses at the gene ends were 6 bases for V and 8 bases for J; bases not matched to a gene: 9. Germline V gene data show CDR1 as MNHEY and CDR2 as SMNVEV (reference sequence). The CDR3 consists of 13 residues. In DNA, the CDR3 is TGTGCCAGCAGATCGGGACAGTGGGGCGAAGCTTTCTTT. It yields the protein CASRSGQWGEAFF.

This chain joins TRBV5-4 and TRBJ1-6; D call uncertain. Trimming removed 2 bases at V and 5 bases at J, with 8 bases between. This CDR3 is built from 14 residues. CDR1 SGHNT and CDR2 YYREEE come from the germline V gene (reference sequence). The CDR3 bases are TGTGCCAGCAGCTTTGGAGGGAATAATTCACCCCTCCACTTT. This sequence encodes CASSFGGNNSPLHF.

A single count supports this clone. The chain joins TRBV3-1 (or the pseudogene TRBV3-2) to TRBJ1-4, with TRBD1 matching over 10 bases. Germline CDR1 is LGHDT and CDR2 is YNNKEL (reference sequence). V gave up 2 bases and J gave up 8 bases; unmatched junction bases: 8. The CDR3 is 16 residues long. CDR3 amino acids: CASSQNAGTGAEKLFF. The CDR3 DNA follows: TGTGCCAGCAGCCAAAACGCCGGGACAGGGGCCGAAAAACTGTTTTTT.

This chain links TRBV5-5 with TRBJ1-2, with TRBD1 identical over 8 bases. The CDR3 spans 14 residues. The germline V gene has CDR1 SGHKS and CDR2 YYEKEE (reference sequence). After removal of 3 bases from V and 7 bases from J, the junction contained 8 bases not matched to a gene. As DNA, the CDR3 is TGTGCCAGCAGCTCGGACAGGGTGGGTTTTGGCTACACCTTC. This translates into CASSSDRVGFGYTF.

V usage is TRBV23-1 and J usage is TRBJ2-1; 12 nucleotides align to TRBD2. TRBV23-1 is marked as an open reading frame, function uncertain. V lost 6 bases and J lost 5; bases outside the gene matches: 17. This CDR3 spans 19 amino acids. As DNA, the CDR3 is TGCGCCAGCAGCAGAGGGAGGACTAGCGGGGCTGCTCCTCACAATGAGCAGTTCTTC. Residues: CASSRGRTSGAAPHNEQFF.

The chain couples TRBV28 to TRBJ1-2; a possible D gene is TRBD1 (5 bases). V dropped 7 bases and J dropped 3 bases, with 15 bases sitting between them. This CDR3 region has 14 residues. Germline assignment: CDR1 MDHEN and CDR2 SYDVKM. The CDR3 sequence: CASNPAGRDYGYTF. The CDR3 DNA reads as TGTGCCAGCAACCCCGCAGGGAGGGACTATGGCTACACCTTC.